Listed below are T cell receptor beta chains from one sample, sequenced in a study of read filtering for tumor transcriptome and immune sequencing. A single record per CDR3 protein comes from TCRdb applying MiXCR to the reads. The sample has around 65,000 distinct CDR3 sequences; roughly a fifth are singletons. Sequenced: a population of CD138-negative cells sorted from bone marrow. Receptor source: a donor at least 40 years old with multiple myeloma. Both conserved end residues are part of each CDR3. The order of the fields is D gene, V gene, clone size, J gene, CDR3 DNA, CDR3 protein. D genes are given only for firm matches. Clone size is shown for a subset of rows, as once, few, many or a class of expanded clone.

D gene: .
V gene: TRBV5-1
clone size: few
J gene: TRBJ1-4
CDR3 DNA: TGCGCCAGCAGCCCGGGGGGATTCGGAAAGGAAAAACTGTTTTTT
CDR3 protein: CASSPGGFGKEKLFF

D gene: TRBD2
V gene: TRBV20-1
clone size: many
J gene: TRBJ2-3
CDR3 DNA: TGCAGTTGTAGCGGGGGAGCAGCAGATACGCAGTATTTT
CDR3 protein: CSCSGGAADTQYF

D gene: .
V gene: TRBV7-9
clone size: many
J gene: TRBJ1-4
CDR3 DNA: TGTGCCAGCAGCGCCCGGGACAAAGAAAAACTGTTTTTT
CDR3 protein: CASSARDKEKLFF

D gene: .
V gene: TRBV20-1
clone size: .
J gene: TRBJ2-7
CDR3 DNA: TGCAGTGCTAGGAGTCTTTACGAGCAGTACTTC
CDR3 protein: CSARSLYEQYF

D gene: .
V gene: TRBV7-2
clone size: once
J gene: TRBJ2-2
CDR3 DNA: TGTGCCAGCAGCTCCGACCTGGACACCGGGGAGCTGTTTTTT
CDR3 protein: CASSSDLDTGELFF

D gene: TRBD2
V gene: TRBV19
clone size: many
J gene: TRBJ2-5
CDR3 DNA: TGTGCCAGTAGTGAACTAGCGGAGAGACAAGAGACCCAGTACTTC
CDR3 protein: CASSELAERQETQYF

D gene: TRBD2
V gene: TRBV5-1
clone size: many
J gene: TRBJ2-1
CDR3 DNA: TGCGCCAGCAGCTCCCTTTCCCAGCGGGGGGCTCCAAATGAGCAGTTCTTC
CDR3 protein: CASSSLSQRGAPNEQFF

D gene: .
V gene: TRBV5-4
clone size: .
J gene: TRBJ2-7
CDR3 DNA: TGTGCCAGCAGCCCCAACAGGAGCTACGAGCAGTACTTC
CDR3 protein: CASSPNRSYEQYF

D gene: TRBD2
V gene: TRBV6-5
clone size: .
J gene: TRBJ2-7
CDR3 DNA: TGTGCCAGCAGTCACAGCATAGCGGGAGGGCCGGGCGAGCAGTACTTC
CDR3 protein: CASSHSIAGGPGEQYF

D gene: TRBD2
V gene: TRBV7-2
clone size: many
J gene: TRBJ2-5
CDR3 DNA: TGTGCCAGCAGCTGGGGCGGGAGGGCCCAAGAGACCCAGTACTTC
CDR3 protein: CASSWGGRAQETQYF

D gene: .
V gene: TRBV7-3
clone size: many
J gene: TRBJ2-5
CDR3 DNA: TGTGCCAGCAGCTTATCACTGGGCGAGACCCAGTACTTC
CDR3 protein: CASSLSLGETQYF

D gene: .
V gene: TRBV20-1
clone size: .
J gene: TRBJ1-1
CDR3 DNA: TGCAGCCCTATCGGACCGGGGAACACTGAAGCTTTCTTT
CDR3 protein: CSPIGPGNTEAFF

D gene: .
V gene: TRBV5-1
clone size: .
J gene: TRBJ2-3
CDR3 DNA: TGCGCCAGCAGAGCCGGCCAGGGATTAAGTCACACAGATACGCAGTATTTT
CDR3 protein: CASRAGQGLSHTDTQYF

D gene: TRBD1
V gene: TRBV7-2
clone size: many
J gene: TRBJ2-7
CDR3 DNA: TGTGCCAGCAGCTTAGGCCCCTCTGGGCAGGGGGCAAGTGAGCAGTACTTC
CDR3 protein: CASSLGPSGQGASEQYF

D gene: TRBD1
V gene: TRBV5-1
clone size: many
J gene: TRBJ1-4
CDR3 DNA: TGCGCCAGCAGCTGGTGGGGACAGGGGGCAACTAATGAAAAACTGTTTTTT
CDR3 protein: CASSWWGQGATNEKLFF

D gene: TRBD1
V gene: TRBV4-1
clone size: .
J gene: TRBJ1-4
CDR3 DNA: TGCGCCAGCAGCCAAGAAGGGTCAGGGGGTATTGAAAAACTGTTTTTT
CDR3 protein: CASSQEGSGGIEKLFF

D gene: .
V gene: TRBV18
clone size: many
J gene: TRBJ1-1
CDR3 DNA: TGTGCCAGCTCACCACAGGGAACCGCCCGTGAAGCTTTCTTT
CDR3 protein: CASSPQGTAREAFF

D gene: TRBD1
V gene: TRBV12-3/TRBV12-4
clone size: many
J gene: TRBJ2-5
CDR3 DNA: TGTGCCAGCAGTTCGGGACAGGGCCAAGAGACCCAGTACTTC
CDR3 protein: CASSSGQGQETQYF

D gene: TRBD1
V gene: TRBV29-1
clone size: many
J gene: TRBJ2-2
CDR3 DNA: TGCAGCGCAACCGGGACAGGTTCACTCGGGGAGCTGTTTTTT
CDR3 protein: CSATGTGSLGELFF

D gene: TRBD2
V gene: TRBV10-3
clone size: .
J gene: TRBJ2-3
CDR3 DNA: TGTGCCATCATGGGCGGGAGGGCCACAGATACGCAGTATTTT
CDR3 protein: CAIMGGRATDTQYF

D gene: TRBD2
V gene: TRBV20-1
clone size: many
J gene: TRBJ2-1
CDR3 DNA: TGCAGTGCCCCGATCCATGGGACTAGCGGATATGGAGGACGGAATGAGCAGTTCTTC
CDR3 protein: CSAPIHGTSGYGGRNEQFF

D gene: TRBD1
V gene: TRBV6-2/TRBV6-3
clone size: many
J gene: TRBJ2-5
CDR3 DNA: TGTGCCAGCAGTTACCCTATAGACAGGGGGGTCCAAGAGACCCAGTACTTC
CDR3 protein: CASSYPIDRGVQETQYF

D gene: .
V gene: TRBV29-1
clone size: many
J gene: TRBJ2-7
CDR3 DNA: TGCAGCGCCGAAGGGCAGGGGTCCTACGAGCAGTACTTC
CDR3 protein: CSAEGQGSYEQYF

D gene: .
V gene: TRBV20-1
clone size: many
J gene: TRBJ2-7
CDR3 DNA: TGCAGTGCTAGCGGGGGGCGGTACGAGCAGTACTTC
CDR3 protein: CSASGGRYEQYF

D gene: .
V gene: TRBV19
clone size: .
J gene: TRBJ1-2
CDR3 DNA: TGTGCCACAGGACGTAGTGGGCCTGACTATGGCTACACCTTC
CDR3 protein: CATGRSGPDYGYTF

D gene: .
V gene: TRBV11-2
clone size: many
J gene: TRBJ2-3
CDR3 DNA: TGTGCCAGCAGCTTATTCAGAACCCGCACAGATACGCAGTATTTT
CDR3 protein: CASSLFRTRTDTQYF

D gene: .
V gene: TRBV6-2/TRBV6-3
clone size: .
J gene: TRBJ1-1
CDR3 DNA: TGTGCCAGCTGTTACCGGGGAACCGCTGAAGCTTTCTTT
CDR3 protein: CASCYRGTAEAFF

D gene: .
V gene: TRBV3-1
clone size: many
J gene: TRBJ2-2
CDR3 DNA: TGTGCCAGCAGGCGGACGGACACCGGGGAGCTGTTTTTT
CDR3 protein: CASRRTDTGELFF

D gene: TRBD2
V gene: TRBV20-1
clone size: many
J gene: TRBJ2-3
CDR3 DNA: TGCAGTGCAGGACTAGCGGGGCTCGGAAATACGCAGTATTTT
CDR3 protein: CSAGLAGLGNTQYF

D gene: TRBD2
V gene: TRBV7-9
clone size: many
J gene: TRBJ2-3
CDR3 DNA: TGTGCCAATTCTAACGGGGGGGGCAACACAGATACGCAGTATTTT
CDR3 protein: CANSNGGGNTDTQYF

D gene: TRBD2
V gene: TRBV10-3
clone size: many
J gene: TRBJ2-1
CDR3 DNA: TGTGCCATTGGGACTAGCGGGAGAAATGAGCAGTTCTTC
CDR3 protein: CAIGTSGRNEQFF

D gene: .
V gene: TRBV12-3/TRBV12-4
clone size: many
J gene: TRBJ2-2
CDR3 DNA: TGTGCCAGCAGCCGAAACCTACACGAGAACACCGGGGAGCTGTTTTTT
CDR3 protein: CASSRNLHENTGELFF

D gene: TRBD2
V gene: TRBV5-6
clone size: .
J gene: TRBJ2-2
CDR3 DNA: TGTGCCGCGAACGAGCGGGGGGGCGGCGGGGAGCTGCTTTTT
CDR3 protein: CAANERGGGGELLF

D gene: .
V gene: TRBV5-1
clone size: many
J gene: TRBJ1-4
CDR3 DNA: TGCGCCAGCAGCGTAACAGGCTCGACTAATGAAAAACTGTTTTTT
CDR3 protein: CASSVTGSTNEKLFF

D gene: .
V gene: TRBV5-4
clone size: many
J gene: TRBJ2-1
CDR3 DNA: TGTGCCAGCAGCTTAGGTCTAGTTGGCAATGAGCAGTTCTTC
CDR3 protein: CASSLGLVGNEQFF

D gene: TRBD1
V gene: TRBV7-9
clone size: .
J gene: TRBJ2-7
CDR3 DNA: TGTGCCAGCAGCTCCTACAGGGGCTACGAGCAGTACTTC
CDR3 protein: CASSSYRGYEQYF

D gene: TRBD2
V gene: TRBV20-1
clone size: many
J gene: TRBJ2-3
CDR3 DNA: TGCAGTGCTTTGACTAGCGGGAGAGGAGATACGCAGTATTTT
CDR3 protein: CSALTSGRGDTQYF

D gene: .
V gene: TRBV5-5
clone size: many
J gene: TRBJ2-1
CDR3 DNA: TGTGCCAGCAGCTTGGATGGAGGGGGTAGCTATGAGCAGTTCTTC
CDR3 protein: CASSLDGGGSYEQFF

D gene: .
V gene: TRBV20-1
clone size: .
J gene: TRBJ2-4
CDR3 DNA: TGCAGTGCTAGACCCCCTAGTGGGAGGAACATTCAGTACTTC
CDR3 protein: CSARPPSGRNIQYF

D gene: TRBD2
V gene: TRBV20-1
clone size: many
J gene: TRBJ2-1
CDR3 DNA: TGCAGTGCGCAGAGACGGCTAGCGGTAGGTGAGCAGTTCTTC
CDR3 protein: CSAQRRLAVGEQFF

D gene: TRBD1
V gene: TRBV10-3
clone size: many
J gene: TRBJ1-2
CDR3 DNA: TGTGCCATCAGTGGGGGACAGGGCAGGAGTGGCTACACCTTC
CDR3 protein: CAISGGQGRSGYTF

D gene: TRBD1
V gene: TRBV5-1
clone size: many
J gene: TRBJ2-5
CDR3 DNA: TGCGCCAGCAGCTTGGGGGACAGGGGGCCGGAGACCCAGTACTTC
CDR3 protein: CASSLGDRGPETQYF

D gene: .
V gene: TRBV6-5
clone size: many
J gene: TRBJ2-3
CDR3 DNA: TGTGCCAGCAGTTACAAGCTAGGCACAGATACGCAGTATTTT
CDR3 protein: CASSYKLGTDTQYF

D gene: TRBD1
V gene: TRBV20-1
clone size: many
J gene: TRBJ2-7
CDR3 DNA: TGCAGTGCTAGCGGACAGGGCCAGTACGAGCAGTACTTC
CDR3 protein: CSASGQGQYEQYF

D gene: .
V gene: TRBV20-1
clone size: many
J gene: TRBJ1-1
CDR3 DNA: TGCAGTGCTAGCGAGGGGCTCGGGTTCAGTGAAGCTTTCTTT
CDR3 protein: CSASEGLGFSEAFF

D gene: .
V gene: TRBV7-8
clone size: many
J gene: TRBJ1-2
CDR3 DNA: TGTGCCAGCAGCTTAGCGGGGGGAGGGCAGATCTATGGCTACACCTTC
CDR3 protein: CASSLAGGGQIYGYTF

D gene: .
V gene: TRBV20-1
clone size: .
J gene: TRBJ2-5
CDR3 DNA: TGCAGTGCCCGCGGGCTAGTCGTTGAGACCCAGTACTTC
CDR3 protein: CSARGLVVETQYF

D gene: TRBD2
V gene: TRBV5-1
clone size: .
J gene: TRBJ2-1
CDR3 DNA: TGCGCCAGCAGCCCGGGACTAGCGGGACATGATGAGCAGTTCTTC
CDR3 protein: CASSPGLAGHDEQFF